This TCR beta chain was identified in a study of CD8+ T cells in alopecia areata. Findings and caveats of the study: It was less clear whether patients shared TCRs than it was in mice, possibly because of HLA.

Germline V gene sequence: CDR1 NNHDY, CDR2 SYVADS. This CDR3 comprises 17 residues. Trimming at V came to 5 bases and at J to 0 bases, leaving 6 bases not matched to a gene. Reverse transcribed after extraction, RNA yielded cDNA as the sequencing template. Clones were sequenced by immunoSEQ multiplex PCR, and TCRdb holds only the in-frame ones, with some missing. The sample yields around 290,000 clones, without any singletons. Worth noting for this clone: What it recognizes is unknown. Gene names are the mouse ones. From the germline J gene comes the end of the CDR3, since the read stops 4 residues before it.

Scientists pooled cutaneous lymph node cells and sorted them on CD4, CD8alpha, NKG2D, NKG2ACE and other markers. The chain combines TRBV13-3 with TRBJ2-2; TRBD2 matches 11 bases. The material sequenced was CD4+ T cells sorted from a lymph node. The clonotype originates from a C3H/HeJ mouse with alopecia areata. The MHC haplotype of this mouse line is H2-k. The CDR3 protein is CASRDWGGPPNTGQLYF. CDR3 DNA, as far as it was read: TGTGCCAGCAGAGACTGGGGGGGGCCCCCAAACACCGGG.